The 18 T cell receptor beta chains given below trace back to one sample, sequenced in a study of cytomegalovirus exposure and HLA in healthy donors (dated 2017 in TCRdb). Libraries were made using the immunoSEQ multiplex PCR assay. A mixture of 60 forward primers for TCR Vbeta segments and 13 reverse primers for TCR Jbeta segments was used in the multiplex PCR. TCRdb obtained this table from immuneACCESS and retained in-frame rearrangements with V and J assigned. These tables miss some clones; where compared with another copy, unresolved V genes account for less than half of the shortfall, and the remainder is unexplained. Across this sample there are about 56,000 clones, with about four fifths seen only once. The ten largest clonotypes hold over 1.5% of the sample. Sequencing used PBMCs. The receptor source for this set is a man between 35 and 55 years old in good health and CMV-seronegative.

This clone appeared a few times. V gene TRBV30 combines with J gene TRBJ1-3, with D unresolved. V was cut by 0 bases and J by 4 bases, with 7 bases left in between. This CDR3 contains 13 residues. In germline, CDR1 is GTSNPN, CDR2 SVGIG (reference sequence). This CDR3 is CAWSVLRGNTIYF. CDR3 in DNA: TGTGCCTGGAGTGTTTTGCGAGGAAACACCATATATTTT. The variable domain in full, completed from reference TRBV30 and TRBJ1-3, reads SQTIHQWPATLVQPVGSPLSLECTVEGTSNPNLYWYRQAAGRGLQLLFYSVGIGQISSEVPQNLSASRPQDRQFILSSKKLLLSDSGFYLCAWSVLRGNTIYFGEGSWLTVV.

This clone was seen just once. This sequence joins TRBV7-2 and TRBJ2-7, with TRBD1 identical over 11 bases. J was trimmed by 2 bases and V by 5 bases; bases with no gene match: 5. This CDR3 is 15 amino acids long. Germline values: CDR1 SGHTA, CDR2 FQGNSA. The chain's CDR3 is CASSDGTGGPYEQYF. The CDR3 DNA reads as TGTGCCAGCAGCGACGGGACAGGGGGACCCTACGAGCAGTACTTC.

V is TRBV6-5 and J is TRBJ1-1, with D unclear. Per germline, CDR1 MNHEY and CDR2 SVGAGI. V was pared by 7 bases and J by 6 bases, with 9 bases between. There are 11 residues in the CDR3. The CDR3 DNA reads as TGTGCCAGCAAGAGAGACTCTGAAGCTTTCTTT. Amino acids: CASKRDSEAFF.

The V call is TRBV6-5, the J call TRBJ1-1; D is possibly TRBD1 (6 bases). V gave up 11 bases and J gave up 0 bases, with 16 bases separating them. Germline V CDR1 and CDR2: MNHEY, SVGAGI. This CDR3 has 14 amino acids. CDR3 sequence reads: CAVKQGLMNTEAFF. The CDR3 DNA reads TGTGCCGTCAAACAGGGCCTCATGAACACTGAAGCTTTCTTT.

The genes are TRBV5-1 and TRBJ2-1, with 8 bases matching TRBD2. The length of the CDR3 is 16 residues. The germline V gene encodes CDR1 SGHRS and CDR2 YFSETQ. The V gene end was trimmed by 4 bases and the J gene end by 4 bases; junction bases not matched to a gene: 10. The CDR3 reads CASSERVAGPYNEQFF. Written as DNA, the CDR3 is TGCGCCAGCAGCGAGAGAGTAGCGGGGCCGTACAATGAGCAGTTCTTC.

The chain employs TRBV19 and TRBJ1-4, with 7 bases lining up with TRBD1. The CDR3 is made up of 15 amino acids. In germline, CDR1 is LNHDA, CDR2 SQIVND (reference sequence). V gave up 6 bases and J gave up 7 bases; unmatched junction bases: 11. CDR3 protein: CASSSPQGMGEKLFF. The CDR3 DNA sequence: TGTGCCAGTAGCTCCCCACAGGGGATGGGTGAAAAACTGTTTTTT.

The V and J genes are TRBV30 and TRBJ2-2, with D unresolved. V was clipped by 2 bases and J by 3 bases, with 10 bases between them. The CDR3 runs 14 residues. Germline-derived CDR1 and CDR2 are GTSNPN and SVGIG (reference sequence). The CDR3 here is CAWSLNYDTGELFF. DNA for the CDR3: TGTGCCTGGAGTTTGAACTACGACACCGGGGAGCTGTTTTTT. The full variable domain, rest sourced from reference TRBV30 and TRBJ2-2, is SQTIHQWPATLVQPVGSPLSLECTVEGTSNPNLYWYRQAAGRGLQLLFYSVGIGQISSEVPQNLSASRPQDRQFILSSKKLLLSDSGFYLCAWSLNYDTGELFFGEGSRLTVL.

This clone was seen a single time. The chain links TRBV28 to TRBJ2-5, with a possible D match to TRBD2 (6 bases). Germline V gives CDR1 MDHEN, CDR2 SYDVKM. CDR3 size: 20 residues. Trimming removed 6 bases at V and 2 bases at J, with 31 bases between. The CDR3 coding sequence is TGTGCCAGCAGCCCGTCACGGGCTAGCGCCATCTTCGGGAAACAAGAGACCCAGTACTTC. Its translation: CASSPSRASAIFGKQETQYF.

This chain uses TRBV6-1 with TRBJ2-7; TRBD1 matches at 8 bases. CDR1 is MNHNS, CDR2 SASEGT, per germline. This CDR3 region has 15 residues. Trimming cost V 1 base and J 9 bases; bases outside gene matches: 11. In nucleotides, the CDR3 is TGTGCCAGCAGTGAAGGAGTACAGGGGGGCTTCGGGCAGTACGTC. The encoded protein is CASSEGVQGGFGQYV.

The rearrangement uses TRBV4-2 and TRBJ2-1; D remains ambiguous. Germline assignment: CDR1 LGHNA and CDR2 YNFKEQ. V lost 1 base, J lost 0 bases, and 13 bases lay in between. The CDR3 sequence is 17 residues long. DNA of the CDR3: TGTGCCAGCAGCCAAGTTACCCCACCGAGCTCCTACAATGAGCAGTTCTTC. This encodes CASSQVTPPSSYNEQFF.

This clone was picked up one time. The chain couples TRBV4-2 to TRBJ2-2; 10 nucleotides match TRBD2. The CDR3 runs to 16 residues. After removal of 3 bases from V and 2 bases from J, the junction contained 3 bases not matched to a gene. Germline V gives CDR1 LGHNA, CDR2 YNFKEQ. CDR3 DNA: TGTGCCAGCAGCCACCTAGCGGGGGACAACACCGGGGAGCTGTTTTTT. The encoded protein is CASSHLAGDNTGELFF.

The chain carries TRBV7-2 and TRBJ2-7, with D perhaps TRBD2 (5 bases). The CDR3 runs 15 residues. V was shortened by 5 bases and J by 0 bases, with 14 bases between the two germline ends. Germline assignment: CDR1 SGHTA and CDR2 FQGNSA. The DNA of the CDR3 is TGTGCCAGCAGCCACGACTACAGTAGCTCCTACGAGCAGTACTTC. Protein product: CASSHDYSSSYEQYF.

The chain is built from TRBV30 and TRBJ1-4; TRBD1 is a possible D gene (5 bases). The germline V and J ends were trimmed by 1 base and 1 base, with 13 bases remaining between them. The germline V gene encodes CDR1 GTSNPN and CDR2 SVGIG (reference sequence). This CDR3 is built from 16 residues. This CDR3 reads CAWSAGSPGTNEKLFF. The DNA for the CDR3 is TGTGCCTGGAGTGCAGGGTCTCCCGGAACTAATGAAAAACTGTTTTTT. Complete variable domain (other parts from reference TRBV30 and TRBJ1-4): SQTIHQWPATLVQPVGSPLSLECTVEGTSNPNLYWYRQAAGRGLQLLFYSVGIGQISSEVPQNLSASRPQDRQFILSSKKLLLSDSGFYLCAWSAGSPGTNEKLFFGSGTQLSVL.

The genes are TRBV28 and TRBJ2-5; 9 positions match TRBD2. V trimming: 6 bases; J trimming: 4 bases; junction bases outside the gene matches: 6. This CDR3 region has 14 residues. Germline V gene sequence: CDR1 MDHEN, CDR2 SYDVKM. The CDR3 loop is CASRGGLAAETQYF. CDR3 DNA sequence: TGTGCCAGCAGGGGGGGACTAGCCGCAGAGACCCAGTACTTC.

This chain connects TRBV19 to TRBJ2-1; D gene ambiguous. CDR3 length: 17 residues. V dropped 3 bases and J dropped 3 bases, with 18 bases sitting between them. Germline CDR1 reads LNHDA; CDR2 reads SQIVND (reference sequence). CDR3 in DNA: TGTGCCAGTAGTATGCCCCTCGGATTCCCAGGCTACAATGAGCAGTTCTTC. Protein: CASSMPLGFPGYNEQFF.

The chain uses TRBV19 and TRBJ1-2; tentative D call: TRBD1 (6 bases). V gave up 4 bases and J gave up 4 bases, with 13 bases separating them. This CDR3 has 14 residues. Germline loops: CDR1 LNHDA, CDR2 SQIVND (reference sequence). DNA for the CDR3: TGTGCCAGTAGTACCCAACAGGGAGTCTATGGCTACACCTTC. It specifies CASSTQQGVYGYTF.

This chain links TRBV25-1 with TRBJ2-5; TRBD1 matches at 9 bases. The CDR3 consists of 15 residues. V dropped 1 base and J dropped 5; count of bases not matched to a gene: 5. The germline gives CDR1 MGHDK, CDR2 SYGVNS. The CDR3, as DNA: TGTGCCAGCAGTGAATGGATGACAGGGGGGGAGACCCAGTACTTC. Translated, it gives CASSEWMTGGETQYF.

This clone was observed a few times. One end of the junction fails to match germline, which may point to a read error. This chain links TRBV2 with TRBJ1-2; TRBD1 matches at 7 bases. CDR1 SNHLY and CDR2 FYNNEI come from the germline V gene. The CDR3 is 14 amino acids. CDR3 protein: CASSDPGQNCGYTF. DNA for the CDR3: TGTGCCAGCAGTGACCCGGGACAGAACTGTGGCTACACCTTC. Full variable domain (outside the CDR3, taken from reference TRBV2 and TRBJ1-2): EPEVTQTPSHQVTQMGQEVILRCVPISNHLYFYWYRQILGQKVEFLVSFYNNEISEKSEIFDDQFSVERPDGSNFTLKIRSTKLEDSAMYFCASSDPGQNCGYTFGSGTRLTVV.